The following is a T cell receptor beta chain sequence with its context. What it binds is not known. The sample originates from a study of shared clonotypes between healthy human individuals. Study as a whole: A couple of women and a few men aged 18 to 49 served as donors.

At the deep level, the assay was run. Several immunoSEQ plates held equal portions of the genomic DNA taken from each subset. Clones were sequenced by immunoSEQ multiplex PCR, and TCRdb holds only the in-frame ones, with some missing. There are about 1,500,000 clones in the sample; more than 95% occur only once, and approximately 1.1% lies in the top ten. Germline CDR1 reads SGHDT; CDR2 reads YYEEEE. The CDR3 has 14 amino acids. J gave up 8 bases and V 2 bases, and 2 bases lay outside the gene matches. Study-wide results and limits: Relative to their counterparts shared across all four donors, non-shared clonotypes exhibited diminished generation probabilities.

The sequence derives from a young man in good health. The sample comprised naive CD4+ T cells sorted from blood. This sample's subset: CD45RA+ positively selected. The gene calls are TRBV5-6 and TRBJ2-4; 12 positions agree with TRBD1. DNA of the CDR3: TGTGCCAGCAGCTTCCGGGACAGGGGGCACATTCAGTACTTC. This encodes CASSFRDRGHIQYF.